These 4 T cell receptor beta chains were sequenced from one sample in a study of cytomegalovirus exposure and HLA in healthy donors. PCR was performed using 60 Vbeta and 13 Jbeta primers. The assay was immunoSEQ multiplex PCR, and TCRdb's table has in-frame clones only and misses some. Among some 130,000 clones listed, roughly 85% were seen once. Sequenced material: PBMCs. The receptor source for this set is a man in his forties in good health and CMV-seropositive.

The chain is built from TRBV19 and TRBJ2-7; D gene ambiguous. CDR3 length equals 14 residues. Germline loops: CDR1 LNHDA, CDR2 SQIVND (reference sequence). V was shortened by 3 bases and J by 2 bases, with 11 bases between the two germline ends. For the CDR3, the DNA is TGTGCCAGTAGTATGTTCAGAAATACCTACGAGCAGTACTTC. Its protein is CASSMFRNTYEQYF.

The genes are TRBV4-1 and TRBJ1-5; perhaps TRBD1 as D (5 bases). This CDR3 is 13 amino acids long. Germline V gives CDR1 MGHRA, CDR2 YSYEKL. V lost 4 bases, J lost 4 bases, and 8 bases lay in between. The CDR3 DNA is TGCGCCAGCAGCCCAGACAGAAATCAGCCCCAGCATTTT. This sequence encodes CASSPDRNQPQHF.

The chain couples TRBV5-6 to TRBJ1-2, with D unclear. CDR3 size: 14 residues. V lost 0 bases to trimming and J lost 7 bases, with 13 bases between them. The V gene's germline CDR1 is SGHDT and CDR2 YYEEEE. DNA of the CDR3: TGTGCCAGCAGCTTGGTATCTGGCGGTGGTGGCTACACCTTC. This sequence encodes CASSLVSGGGGYTF. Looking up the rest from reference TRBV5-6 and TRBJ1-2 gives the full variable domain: DAGVTQSPTHLIKTRGQQVTLRCSPKSGHDTVSWYQQALGQGPQFIFQYYEEEERQRGNFPDRFSGHQFPNYSSELNVNALLLGDSALYLCASSLVSGGGGYTFGSGTRLTVV.

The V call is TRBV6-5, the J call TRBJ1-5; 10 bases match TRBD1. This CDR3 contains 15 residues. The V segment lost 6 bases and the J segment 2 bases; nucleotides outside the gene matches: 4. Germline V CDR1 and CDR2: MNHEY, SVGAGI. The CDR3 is CASSRDRGGNQPQHF. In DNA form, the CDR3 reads TGTGCCAGCAGCCGGGACAGGGGAGGCAATCAGCCCCAGCATTTT.